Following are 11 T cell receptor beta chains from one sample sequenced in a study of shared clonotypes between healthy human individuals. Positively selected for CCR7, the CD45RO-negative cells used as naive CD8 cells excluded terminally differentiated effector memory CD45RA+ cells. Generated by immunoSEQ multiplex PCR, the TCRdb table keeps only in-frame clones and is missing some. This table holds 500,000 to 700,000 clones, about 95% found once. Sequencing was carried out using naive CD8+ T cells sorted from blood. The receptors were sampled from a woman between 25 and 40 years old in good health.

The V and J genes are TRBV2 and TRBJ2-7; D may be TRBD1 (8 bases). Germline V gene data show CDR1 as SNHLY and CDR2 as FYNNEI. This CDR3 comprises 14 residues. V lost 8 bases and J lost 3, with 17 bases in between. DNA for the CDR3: TGTGCCAGCGGTCAAACAGGGGGGGTCTACGAGCAGTACTTC. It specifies CASGQTGGVYEQYF.

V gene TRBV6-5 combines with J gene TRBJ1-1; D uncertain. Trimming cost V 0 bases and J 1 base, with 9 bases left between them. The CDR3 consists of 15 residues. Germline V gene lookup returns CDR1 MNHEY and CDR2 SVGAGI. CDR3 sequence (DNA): TGTGCCAGCAGTTACTCGATTGCGGGGAACACTGAAGCTTTCTTT. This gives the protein CASSYSIAGNTEAFF.

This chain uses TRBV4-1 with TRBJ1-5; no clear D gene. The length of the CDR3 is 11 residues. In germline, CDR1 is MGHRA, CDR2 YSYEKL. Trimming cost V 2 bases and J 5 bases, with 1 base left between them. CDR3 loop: CASSQYQPQHF. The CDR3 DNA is TGCGCCAGCAGCCAATATCAGCCCCAGCATTTT.

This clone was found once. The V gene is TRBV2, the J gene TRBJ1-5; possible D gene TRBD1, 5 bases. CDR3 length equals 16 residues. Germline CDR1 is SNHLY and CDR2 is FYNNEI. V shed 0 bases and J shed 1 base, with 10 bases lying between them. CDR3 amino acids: CASSEAPGESNQPQHF. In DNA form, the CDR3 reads TGTGCCAGCAGTGAAGCTCCGGGGGAAAGCAATCAGCCCCAGCATTTT.

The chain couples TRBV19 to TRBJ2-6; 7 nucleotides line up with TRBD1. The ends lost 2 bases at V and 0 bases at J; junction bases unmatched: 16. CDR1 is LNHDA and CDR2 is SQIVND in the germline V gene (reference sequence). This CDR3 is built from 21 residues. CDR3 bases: TGTGCCAGTAGTATAATACTTGGGACAGTCTATTCCAACTCTGGGGCCAACGTCCTGACTTTC. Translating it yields CASSIILGTVYSNSGANVLTF. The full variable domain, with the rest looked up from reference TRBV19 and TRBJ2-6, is DGGITQSPKYLFRKEGQNVTLSCEQNLNHDAMYWYRQDPGQGLRLIYYSQIVNDFQKGDIAEGYSVSREKKESFPLTVTSAQKNPTAFYLCASSIILGTVYSNSGANVLTFGAGSRLTVL.

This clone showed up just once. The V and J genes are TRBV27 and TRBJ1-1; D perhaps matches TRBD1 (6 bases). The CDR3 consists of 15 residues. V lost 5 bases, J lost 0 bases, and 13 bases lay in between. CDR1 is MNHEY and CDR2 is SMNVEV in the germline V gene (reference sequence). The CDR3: CASSPGHVMNTEAFF. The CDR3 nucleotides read TGTGCCAGCAGTCCGGGACACGTGATGAACACTGAAGCTTTCTTT.

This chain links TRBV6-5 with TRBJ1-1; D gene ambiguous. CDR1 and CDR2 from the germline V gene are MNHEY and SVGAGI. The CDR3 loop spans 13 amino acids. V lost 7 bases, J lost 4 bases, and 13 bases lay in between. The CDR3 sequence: CASTKVGSTEAFF. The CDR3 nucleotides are TGTGCCAGCACCAAAGTGGGGAGCACTGAAGCTTTCTTT.

For the CDR3, the DNA is TGTGCCAGCAGTTTTACGGGGGCGGTACATGGCTACACCTTC. Its translation is CASSFTGAVHGYTF. The gene calls are TRBV27 and TRBJ1-2; the D gene is possibly TRBD1 (6 bases). The CDR3 spans 14 residues. CDR1 and CDR2 (germline): MNHEY, SMNVEV (reference sequence). V lost 3 bases and J lost 6, with 14 bases in between.

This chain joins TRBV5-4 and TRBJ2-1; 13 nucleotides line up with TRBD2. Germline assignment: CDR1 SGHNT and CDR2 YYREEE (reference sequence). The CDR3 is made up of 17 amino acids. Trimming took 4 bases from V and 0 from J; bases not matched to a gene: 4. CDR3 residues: CASSRTSGRYSYNEQFF. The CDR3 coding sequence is TGTGCCAGCAGCCGGACTAGCGGGAGATACTCCTACAATGAGCAGTTCTTC.

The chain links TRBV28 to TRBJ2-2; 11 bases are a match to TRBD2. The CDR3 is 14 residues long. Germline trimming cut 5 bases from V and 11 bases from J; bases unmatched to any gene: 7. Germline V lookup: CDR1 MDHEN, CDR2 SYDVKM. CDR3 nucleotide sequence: TGTGCCAGCAGTCTCCTAGCGGGGGGAATTGAGCTGTTTTTT. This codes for CASSLLAGGIELFF.

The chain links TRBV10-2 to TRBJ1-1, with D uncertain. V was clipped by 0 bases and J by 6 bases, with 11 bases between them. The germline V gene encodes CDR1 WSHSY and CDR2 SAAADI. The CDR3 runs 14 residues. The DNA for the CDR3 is TGCGCCAGCAGTGAGTCGAATACCGGGGCTGAAGCTTTCTTT. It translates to CASSESNTGAEAFF.